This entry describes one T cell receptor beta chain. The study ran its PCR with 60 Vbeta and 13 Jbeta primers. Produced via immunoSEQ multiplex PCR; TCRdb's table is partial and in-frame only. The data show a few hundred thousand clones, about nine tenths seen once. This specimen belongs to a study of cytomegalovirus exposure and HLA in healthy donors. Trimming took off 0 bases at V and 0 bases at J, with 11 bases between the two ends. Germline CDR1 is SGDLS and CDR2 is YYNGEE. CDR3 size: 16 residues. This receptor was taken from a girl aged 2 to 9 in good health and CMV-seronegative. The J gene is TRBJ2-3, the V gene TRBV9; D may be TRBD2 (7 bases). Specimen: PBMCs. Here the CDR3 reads CASSVEGGGSTDTQYF. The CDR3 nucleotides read TGTGCCAGCAGCGTAGAGGGAGGGGGGAGCACAGATACGCAGTATTTT.